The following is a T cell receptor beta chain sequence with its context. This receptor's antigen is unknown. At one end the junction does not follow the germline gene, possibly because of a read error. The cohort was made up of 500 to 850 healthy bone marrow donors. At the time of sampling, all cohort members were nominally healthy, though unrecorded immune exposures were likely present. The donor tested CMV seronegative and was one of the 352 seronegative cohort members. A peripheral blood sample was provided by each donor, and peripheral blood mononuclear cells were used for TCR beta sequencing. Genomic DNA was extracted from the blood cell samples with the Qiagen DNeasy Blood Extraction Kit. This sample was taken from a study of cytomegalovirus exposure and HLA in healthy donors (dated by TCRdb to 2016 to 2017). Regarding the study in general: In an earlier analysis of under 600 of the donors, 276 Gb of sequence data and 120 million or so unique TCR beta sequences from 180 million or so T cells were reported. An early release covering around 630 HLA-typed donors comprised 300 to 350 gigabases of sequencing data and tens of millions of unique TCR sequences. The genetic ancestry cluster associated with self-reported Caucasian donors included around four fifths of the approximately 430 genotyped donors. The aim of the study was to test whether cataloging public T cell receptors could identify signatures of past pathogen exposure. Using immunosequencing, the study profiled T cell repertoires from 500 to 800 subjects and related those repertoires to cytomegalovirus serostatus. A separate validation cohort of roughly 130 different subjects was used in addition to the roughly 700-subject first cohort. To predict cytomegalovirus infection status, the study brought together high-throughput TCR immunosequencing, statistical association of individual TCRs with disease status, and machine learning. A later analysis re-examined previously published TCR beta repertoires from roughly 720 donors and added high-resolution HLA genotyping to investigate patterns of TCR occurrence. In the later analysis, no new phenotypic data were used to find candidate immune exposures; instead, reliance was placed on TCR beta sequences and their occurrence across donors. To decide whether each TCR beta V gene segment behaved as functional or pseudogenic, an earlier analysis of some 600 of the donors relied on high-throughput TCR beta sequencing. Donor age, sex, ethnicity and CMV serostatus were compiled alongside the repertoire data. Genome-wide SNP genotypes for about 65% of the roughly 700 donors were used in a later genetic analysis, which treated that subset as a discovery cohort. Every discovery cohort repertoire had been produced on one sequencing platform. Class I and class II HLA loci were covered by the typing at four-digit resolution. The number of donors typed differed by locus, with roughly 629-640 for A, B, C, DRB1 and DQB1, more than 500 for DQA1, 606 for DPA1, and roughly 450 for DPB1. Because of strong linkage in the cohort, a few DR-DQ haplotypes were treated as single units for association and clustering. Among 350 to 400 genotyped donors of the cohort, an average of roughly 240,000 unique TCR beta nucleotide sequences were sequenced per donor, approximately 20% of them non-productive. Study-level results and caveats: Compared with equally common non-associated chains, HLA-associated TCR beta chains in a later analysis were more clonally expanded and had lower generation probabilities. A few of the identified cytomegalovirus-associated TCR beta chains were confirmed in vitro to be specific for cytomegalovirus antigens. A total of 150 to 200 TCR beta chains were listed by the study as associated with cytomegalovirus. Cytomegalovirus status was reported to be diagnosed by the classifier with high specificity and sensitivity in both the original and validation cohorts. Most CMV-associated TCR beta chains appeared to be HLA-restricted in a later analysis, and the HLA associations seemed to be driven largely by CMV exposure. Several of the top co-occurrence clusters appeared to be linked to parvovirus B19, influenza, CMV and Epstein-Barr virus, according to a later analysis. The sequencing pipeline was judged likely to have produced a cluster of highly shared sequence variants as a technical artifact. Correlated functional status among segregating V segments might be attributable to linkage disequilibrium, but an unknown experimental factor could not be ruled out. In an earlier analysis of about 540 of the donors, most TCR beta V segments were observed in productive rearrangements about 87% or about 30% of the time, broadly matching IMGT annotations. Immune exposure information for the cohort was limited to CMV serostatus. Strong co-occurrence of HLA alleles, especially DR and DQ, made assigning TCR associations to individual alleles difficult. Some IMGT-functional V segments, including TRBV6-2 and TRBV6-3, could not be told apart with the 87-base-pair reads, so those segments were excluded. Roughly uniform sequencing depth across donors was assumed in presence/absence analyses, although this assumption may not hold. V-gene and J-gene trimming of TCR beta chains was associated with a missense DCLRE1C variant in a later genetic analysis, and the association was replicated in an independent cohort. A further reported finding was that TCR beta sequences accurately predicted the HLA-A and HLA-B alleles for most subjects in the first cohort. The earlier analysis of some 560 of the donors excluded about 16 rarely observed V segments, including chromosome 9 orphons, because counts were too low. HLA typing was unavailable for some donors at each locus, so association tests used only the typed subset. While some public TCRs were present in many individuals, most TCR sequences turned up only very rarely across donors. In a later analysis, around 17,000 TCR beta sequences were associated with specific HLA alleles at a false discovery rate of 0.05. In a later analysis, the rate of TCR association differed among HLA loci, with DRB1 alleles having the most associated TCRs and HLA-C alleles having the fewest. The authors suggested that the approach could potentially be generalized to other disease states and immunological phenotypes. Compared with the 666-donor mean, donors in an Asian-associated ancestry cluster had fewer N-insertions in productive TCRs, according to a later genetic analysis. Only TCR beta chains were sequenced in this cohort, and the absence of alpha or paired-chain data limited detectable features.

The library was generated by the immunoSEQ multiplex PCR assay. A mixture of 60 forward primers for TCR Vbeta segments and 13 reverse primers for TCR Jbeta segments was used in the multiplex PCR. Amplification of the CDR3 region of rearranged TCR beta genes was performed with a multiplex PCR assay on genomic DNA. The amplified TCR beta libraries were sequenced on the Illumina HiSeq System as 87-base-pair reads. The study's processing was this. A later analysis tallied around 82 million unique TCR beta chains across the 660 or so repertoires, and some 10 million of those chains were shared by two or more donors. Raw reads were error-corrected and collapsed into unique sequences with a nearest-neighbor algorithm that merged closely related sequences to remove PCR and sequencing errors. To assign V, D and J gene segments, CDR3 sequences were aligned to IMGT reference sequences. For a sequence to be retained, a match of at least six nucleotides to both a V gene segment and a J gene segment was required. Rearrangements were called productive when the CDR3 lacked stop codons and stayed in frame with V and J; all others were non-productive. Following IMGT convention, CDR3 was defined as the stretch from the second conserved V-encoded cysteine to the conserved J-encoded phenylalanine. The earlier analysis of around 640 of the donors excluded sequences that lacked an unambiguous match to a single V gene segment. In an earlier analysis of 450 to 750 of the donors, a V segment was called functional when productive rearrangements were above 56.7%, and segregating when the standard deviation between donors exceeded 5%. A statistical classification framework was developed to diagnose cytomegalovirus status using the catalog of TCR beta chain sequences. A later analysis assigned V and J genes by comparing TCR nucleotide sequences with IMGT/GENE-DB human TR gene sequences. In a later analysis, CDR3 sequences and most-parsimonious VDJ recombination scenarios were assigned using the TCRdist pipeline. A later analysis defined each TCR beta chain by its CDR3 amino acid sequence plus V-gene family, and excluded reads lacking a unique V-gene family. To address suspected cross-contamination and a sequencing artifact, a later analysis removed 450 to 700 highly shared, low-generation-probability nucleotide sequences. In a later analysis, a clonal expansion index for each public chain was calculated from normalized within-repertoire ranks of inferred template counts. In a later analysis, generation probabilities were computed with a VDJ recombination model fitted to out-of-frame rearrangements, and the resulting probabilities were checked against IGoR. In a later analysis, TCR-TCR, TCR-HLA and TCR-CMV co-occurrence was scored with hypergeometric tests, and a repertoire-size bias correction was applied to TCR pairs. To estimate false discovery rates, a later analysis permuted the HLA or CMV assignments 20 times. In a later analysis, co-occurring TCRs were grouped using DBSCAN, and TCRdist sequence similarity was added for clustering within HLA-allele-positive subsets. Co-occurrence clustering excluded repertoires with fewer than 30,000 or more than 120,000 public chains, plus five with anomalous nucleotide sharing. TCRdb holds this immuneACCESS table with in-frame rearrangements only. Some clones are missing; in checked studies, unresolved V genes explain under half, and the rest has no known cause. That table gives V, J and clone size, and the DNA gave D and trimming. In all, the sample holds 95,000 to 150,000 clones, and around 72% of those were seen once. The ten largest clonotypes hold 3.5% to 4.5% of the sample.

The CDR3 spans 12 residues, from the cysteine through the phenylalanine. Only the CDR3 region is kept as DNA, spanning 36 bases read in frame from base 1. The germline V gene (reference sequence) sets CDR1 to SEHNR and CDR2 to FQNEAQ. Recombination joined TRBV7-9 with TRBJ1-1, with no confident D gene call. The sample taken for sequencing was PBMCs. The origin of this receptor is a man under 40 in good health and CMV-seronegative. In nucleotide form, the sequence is TGTTCCAGCAGCTCCCTCGGCACTGAAGCTTTCTTT. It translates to CSSSSLGTEAFF.